This note documents a single T cell receptor (beta chain) sequence. The antigen it binds to is not known. Per-base quality was not reported, and no clone a single base away is much larger than it. Clipping removes 0 bases from V and 4 bases from J, with 4 as the unmatched junction base count. The CDR3 spans 15 residues, from the cysteine through the phenylalanine. The retained sequence is limited to the CDR3, 45 bases, with the frame set at the first base. In the germline V gene, CDR1 corresponds to SGDLS and CDR2 to YYNGEE. This sample was taken from a study of beta chain features in type 1 diabetes (dated by TCRdb to the late 2010s). For the wider study: Mean age, gender distribution, total cell number and subset yield did not differ between patients and healthy donors. A total of around 110,000,000 sorted cells were examined across all samples, and RNA yield correlated strongly with the number of cells per subset. The study compared the TCRB repertoires of sorted circulating CD4+ T cell subsets in recently diagnosed type 1 diabetes patients with those in matched healthy donors. Regulatory and stem cell-like memory subsets were isolated from only 8 patients and 8 healthy donors, whereas naive and central memory subsets came from all 30 or so donors. Summary of the overall study and its limitations: Naive, central memory and regulatory TCRB repertoires appeared more similar among patients than among healthy donors. Shorter templates might have been favored by PCR, but patient and control samples were amplified and corrected together, so both groups would have been affected equally by any skew. Because cDNA was sequenced instead of genomic DNA, activated cells with high expression could be over-represented, although the groups did not differ in activation or CD3 levels. At VDJ recombination sites, type 1 diabetes patients had fewer insertions and more deleted nucleotides, which implies abnormalities in thymic rearrangement. A moderate but significant shortening of TCRB CDR3 length was observed in type 1 diabetes patients in all four CD4+ subsets. Only small numbers of individuals were included in the HLA sub-analyses, which left unresolved whether HLA type had any influence on TCRB rearrangement.

Each donor gave one peripheral blood draw, averaging approximately 120 mL, which was collected into heparinised tubes. Naive, central memory, regulatory and stem cell-like memory CD4+ T cells were sorted on a BD FACSAria II using a panel including CD45RO, CCR7, CD25, CD127, CD95 and CD27. All sorted populations exceeded 98% purity. PBMCs were separated immediately by Lymphoprep density gradient centrifugation and were stained directly, without being cultured. Samples were stained and sorted in pairs, with one healthy donor and one patient per experiment, so that batch effects were minimized. The entire isolated RNA was reverse transcribed using the High Capacity cDNA Reverse Transcription Kit, and thus expressed TCRB transcripts were sequenced. Deep immunoSEQ sequencing was applied to naive, central memory and regulatory T cell samples, giving an average of about 3.7 million total reads per sample. Sorted cells were lysed in RLT buffer and RNA was extracted with DNase-treated RNeasy Micro or Mini kits, depending on cell number. To prevent cross-contamination, each cell subset was processed individually, whereas patient and healthy donor samples were processed jointly. The immunoSEQ multiplex PCR was used to amplify TCRB sequences from cDNA, generating 87-bp fragments that spanned the CDR3 region. The amplicons were sequenced using the Illumina HiSeq platform. Under the source paper's analysis protocol: PCR bias was computationally corrected using synthetic template baselines, reads within Hamming distance 2 were collapsed, and singletons that could not be merged were discarded. Reads were aligned against IMGT to assign V, D and J genes, CDR3 length and insertions or deletions at six rearrangement sites. Within each subset, clonotype counts were normalized to sorted cell number, after which true diversity and Gini coefficients were computed with the tcR R package. Repertoire sharing was quantified using the overlap coefficient calculated on TCRB nucleotide sequences. Imported from immuneACCESS, the table was reduced by TCRdb to in-frame sequences with V and J called. These copies leave out some clones; in studies compared against another copy, an unresolved V gene accounts for under half, and the cause of the remainder is not known. The V and J calls and clone size come from that table; D and trimming were worked out from the DNA. Within this sample are some 240,000 clones, with under 13% of them counted one time only. Jointly, the top ten make up roughly 1.3% of the sample.

The TCR sequence derives from a man between 18 and 29 years old in good health. The chain is made from TRBV9 and TRBJ2-3, with 8 junctional bases fitting TRBD2. Sequenced sample: central memory CD4+ T cells from blood. In nucleotides, the sequence is TGTGCCAGCAGCGTAGGAGCGGGAGCAGCAGATACGCAGTATTTT. This translates into CASSVGAGAADTQYF.